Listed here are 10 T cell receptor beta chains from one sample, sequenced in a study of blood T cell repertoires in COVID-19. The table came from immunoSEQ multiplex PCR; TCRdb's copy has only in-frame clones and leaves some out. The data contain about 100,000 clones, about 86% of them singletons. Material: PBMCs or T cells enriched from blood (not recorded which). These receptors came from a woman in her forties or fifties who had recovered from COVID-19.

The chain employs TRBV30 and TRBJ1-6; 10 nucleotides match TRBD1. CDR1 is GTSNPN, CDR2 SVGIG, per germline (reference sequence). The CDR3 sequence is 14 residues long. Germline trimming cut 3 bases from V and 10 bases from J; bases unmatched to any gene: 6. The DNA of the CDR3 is TGTGCCTGGAGCCAGACAGGGGGCGAATCACCCCTCCACTTT. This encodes CAWSQTGGESPLHF.

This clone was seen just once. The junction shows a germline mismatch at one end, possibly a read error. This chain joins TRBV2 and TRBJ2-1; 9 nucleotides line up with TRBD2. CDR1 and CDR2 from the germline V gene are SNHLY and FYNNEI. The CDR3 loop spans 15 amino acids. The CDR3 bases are TGTGCCAGCAGTGAGTCACTAGCGGGCTACAATGAGCAGCTCTTC. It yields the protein CASSESLAGYNEQLF.

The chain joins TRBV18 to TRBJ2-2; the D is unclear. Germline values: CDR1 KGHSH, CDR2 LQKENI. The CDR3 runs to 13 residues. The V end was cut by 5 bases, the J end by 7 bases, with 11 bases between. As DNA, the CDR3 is TGTGCCAGCTCAGTAGACATCAGCGGGGAGCTGTTTTTT. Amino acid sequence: CASSVDISGELFF.

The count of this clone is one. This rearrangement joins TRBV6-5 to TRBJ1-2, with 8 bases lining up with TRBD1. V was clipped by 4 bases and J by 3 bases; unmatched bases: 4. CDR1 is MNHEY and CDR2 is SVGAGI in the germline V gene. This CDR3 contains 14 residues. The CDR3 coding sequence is TGTGCCAGCAGTTCACAGGGGGACTACTATGGCTACACCTTC. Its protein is CASSSQGDYYGYTF.

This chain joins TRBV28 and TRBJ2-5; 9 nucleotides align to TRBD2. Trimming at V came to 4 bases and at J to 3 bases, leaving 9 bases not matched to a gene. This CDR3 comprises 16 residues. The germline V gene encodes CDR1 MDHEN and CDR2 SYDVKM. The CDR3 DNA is TGTGCCAGCAGTTCCGAGCGGGGGGCGGACAAAGAGACCCAGTACTTC. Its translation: CASSSERGADKETQYF.

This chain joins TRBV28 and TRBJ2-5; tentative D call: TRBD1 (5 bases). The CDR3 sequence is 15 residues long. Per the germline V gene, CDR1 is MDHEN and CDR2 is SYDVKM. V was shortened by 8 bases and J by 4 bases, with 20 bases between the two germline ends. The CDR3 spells CASFPTDSRRETQYF. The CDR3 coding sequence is TGTGCCAGCTTCCCCACTGACAGTCGGCGAGAGACCCAGTACTTC.

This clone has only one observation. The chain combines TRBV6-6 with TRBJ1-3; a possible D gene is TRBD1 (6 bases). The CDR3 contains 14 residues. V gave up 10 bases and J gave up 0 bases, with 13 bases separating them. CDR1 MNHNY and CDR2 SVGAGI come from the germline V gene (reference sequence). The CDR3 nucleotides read TGTGCCACACAGGGAGGGAGCTCTGGAAACACCATATATTTT. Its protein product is CATQGGSSGNTIYF.

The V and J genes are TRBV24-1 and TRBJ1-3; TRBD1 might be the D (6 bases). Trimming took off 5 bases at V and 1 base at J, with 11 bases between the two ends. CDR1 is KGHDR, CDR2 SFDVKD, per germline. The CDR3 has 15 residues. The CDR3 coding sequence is TGTGCCACCAGTGGGGGGCCTGTTTCTGGAAACACCATATATTTT. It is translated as CATSGGPVSGNTIYF.

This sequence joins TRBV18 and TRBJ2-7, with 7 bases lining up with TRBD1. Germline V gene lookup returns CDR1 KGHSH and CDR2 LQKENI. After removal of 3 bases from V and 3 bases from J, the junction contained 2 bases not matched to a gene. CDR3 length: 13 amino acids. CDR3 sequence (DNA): TGTGCCAGCTCACCGAGACAGGGCTACGAGCAGTACTTC. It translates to CASSPRQGYEQYF.

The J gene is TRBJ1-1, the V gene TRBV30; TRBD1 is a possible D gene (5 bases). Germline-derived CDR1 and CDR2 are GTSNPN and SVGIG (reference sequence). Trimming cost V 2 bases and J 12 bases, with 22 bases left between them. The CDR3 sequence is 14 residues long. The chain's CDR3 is CAWSSWGTPSSSFF. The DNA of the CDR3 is TGTGCCTGGAGTTCATGGGGGACTCCGAGTTCGTCTTTCTTT. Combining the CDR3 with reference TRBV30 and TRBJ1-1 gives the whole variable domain SQTIHQWPATLVQPVGSPLSLECTVEGTSNPNLYWYRQAAGRGLQLLFYSVGIGQISSEVPQNLSASRPQDRQFILSSKKLLLSDSGFYLCAWSSWGTPSSSFFGQGTRLTVV.